This TCR beta chain comes out of a study of T cells expressing NK-cell markers. Overall study: The study sequenced eight donors, seven HCMV-seropositive and one seronegative.

Concerning this clonotype: Antigen unknown.

After re-calling the 5' RACE reads, TCRdb lists one entry per CDR3 protein, DNA absent. The sample's table shows some 150,000 distinct CDR3 sequences. Overall study results and limits: Several donors likewise had their CD3+CD56-NKG2C+ fraction led by these clonotypes. The study left the HCMV specificity of expanded NKG2C+ T cell clones unresolved.

This CDR3 is built from 14 residues. Germline assignment: CDR1 MNHNS and CDR2 SASEGT. Sequencing used blood T cells: a sorted CD56 or NKG2C T cell subset, CD4+ or CD8+ T cells, or bulk PBMC T cells (not recorded which). The receptor's source is a man between 18 and 35 years old in good health. The chain has TRBV6-1 and TRBJ1-4. CDR3 sequence: CASQGTSPREKLFF.